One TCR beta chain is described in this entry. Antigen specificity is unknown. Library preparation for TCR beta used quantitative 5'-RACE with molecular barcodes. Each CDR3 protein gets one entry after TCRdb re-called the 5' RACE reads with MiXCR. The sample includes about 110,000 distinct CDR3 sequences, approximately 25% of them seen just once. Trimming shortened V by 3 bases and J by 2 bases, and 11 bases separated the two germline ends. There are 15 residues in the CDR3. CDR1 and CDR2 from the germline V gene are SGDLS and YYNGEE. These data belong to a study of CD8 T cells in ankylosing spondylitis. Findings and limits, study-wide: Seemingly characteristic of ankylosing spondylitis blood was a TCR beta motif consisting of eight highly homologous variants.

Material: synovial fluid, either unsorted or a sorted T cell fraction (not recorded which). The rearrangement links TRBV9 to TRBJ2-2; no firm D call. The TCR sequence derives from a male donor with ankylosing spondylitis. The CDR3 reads CASSGPFLNTGELFF. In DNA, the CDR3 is TGTGCCAGCAGCGGCCCCTTTCTAAACACCGGGGAGCTGTTTTTT.